This T cell receptor (beta chain) was profiled in a study of T cell responses to AZD1222 COVID-19 vaccine. Germline CDR1 MNHEY, CDR2 SVGAGI. CDR3 size: 15 residues. V was shortened by 7 bases and J by 0 bases, with 13 bases between the two germline ends. Method: immunoSEQ multiplex PCR; TCRdb's copy keeps in-frame clones and lacks some. The sample lists about 180,000 clones, 85% to 90% occurring once. Comments on this clone: The target antigen is unknown.

Points from the study as a whole: Just five to seven people given AZD1222 tested seropositive at baseline.

The clonotype originates from an adult in good health. The rearrangement links TRBV6-5 to TRBJ1-3; perhaps TRBD1 as D (5 bases). The sample here was peripheral blood, taken on day 0 of AZD1222 vaccination. This CDR3 reads CASTRGLVSGNTIYF. The CDR3 DNA reads as TGTGCCAGCACGAGGGGATTAGTCTCTGGAAACACCATATATTTT.